This TCR beta chain was profiled in a study of PD-L1 blockade in urothelial cancer. As for the study in general: Twenty-five of the 29 patients were men with bladder-origin urothelial cancer. The median number of T cells present in blood samples was roughly 130,000.

V dropped 2 bases and J dropped 3 bases, with 10 bases sitting between them. The germline V gene encodes CDR1 GTSNPN and CDR2 SVGIG (reference sequence). The CDR3 spans 13 residues. As for time point: pretreatment peripheral blood. Using immunoSEQ multiplex PCR, the repertoire was profiled, and TCRdb retains in-frame clones only, with some absent. The sample has approximately 67,000 clones; approximately 83% are singletons. The chain joins TRBV30 to TRBJ1-2, with D maybe TRBD1 (6 bases). The source was PBMCs, collected around atezolizumab (anti-PD-L1) treatment. This TCR was recovered from a man between 60 and 70 years old with urothelial cancer. CDR3 coding DNA: TGTGCCTGGAGTTGGGGGGGCGACTATGGCTACACCTTC. Its translation is CAWSWGGDYGYTF.